The source of this TCR beta chain is a study of spatial heterogeneity in lung cancer. Time point reported: sample taken at primary tumor resection. Extraction of whole RNA from tumor, nontumor lung or frozen PBMC preceded unsorted sequencing. CDR1 LGHNA and CDR2 YSLEER come from the germline V gene. The CDR3 consists of 14 residues. V was cut by 1 base and J by 3 bases, with 10 bases left in between. A single record per CDR3 protein comes from TCRdb applying MiXCR to the 5' RACE reads. The sample lists about 48,000 distinct CDR3 sequences, about 5.8% occurring once. The rearrangement uses TRBV4-3 and TRBJ2-7, with D possibly being TRBD2 (5 bases). The source is a male donor with early-stage non-small cell lung cancer. The starting material was PBMCs, obtained at surgery. DNA for the CDR3: TGCGCCAGCAGCCAAGGCGAGGGCCGCTACGAGCAGTACTTC. It translates to CASSQGEGRYEQYF.